This T cell receptor (beta chain) was observed in a study of prognosis after radiotherapy for stage I lung cancer. Study information: Patients with newly diagnosed primary stage I lung tumors numbered around 15, with a few others having oligometastatic NSCLC after surgical resection of the primary tumor. Deemed medically inoperable were all patients with non-small cell lung cancer.

The V end was cut by 2 bases, the J end by 1 base, with 16 bases between. Germline V gene data show CDR1 as SGHNT and CDR2 as YYREEE (reference sequence). The CDR3 covers 16 residues. Study-wide results and caveats: The authors did not determine whether the expanded TCR clones were tumor-specific.

Two rounds of multiplex PCR amplified TCR beta CDR3 from genomic DNA. Primers were specific to each TRBV and TRBJ gene in first-round PCR. TCRdb reprocessed the multiplex PCR reads via MiXCR and lists one record per CDR3 protein. The sample includes about 16,000 distinct CDR3 sequences, 35% to 45% of them seen just once. This clonotype was seen many times. Its antigen is unknown. V is TRBV5-4 and J is TRBJ2-7; D tentatively fits TRBD1 or TRBD2 (5 bases each). This receptor was identified in a donor over 45 with non-small cell lung cancer. The source was PBMCs, collected before or after stereotactic body radiation therapy (not recorded which). The DNA of the CDR3 is TGTGCCAGCAGCTTTTTCGGGCAGGGAGTATCCTACGAGCAGTACTTC. It translates to CASSFFGQGVSYEQYF.